This T cell receptor beta chain was sequenced during a study of control samples from healthy donors and cancer patients. Trimming took 1 base from V and 10 from J; bases not matched to a gene: 5. The germline V gene has CDR1 MGHRA and CDR2 YSYEKL. The CDR3 extends over 14 amino acids. TCRdb keeps only in-frame clones here, not all; method: immunoSEQ multiplex PCR. Of around 48,000 clones listed, about 94% were seen once; the top ten hold 23%. The rearrangement links TRBV4-1 to TRBJ2-3, with TRBD1 matching 10 bases. Sequences were obtained from PBMCs. The sequence came from a woman between 45 and 65 years old with head and neck cancer. The CDR3 bases are TGCGCCAGCAGCCAAGTAGGGACAGGGGATGCGCAGTATTTT. The encoded protein is CASSQVGTGDAQYF.